The T cell receptor beta chain under discussion was sequenced for a study of T-cell reconstitution after alpha-beta-depleted transplantation in children. Study-wide results and limits: Newly produced T cells mostly accounted for T-cell counts and diversity one year post-transplant. The high TCRbeta diversity at day 60 in some patients came from surviving recipient T cells and thymic progenitors.

Unique molecular identifiers tagged the TCRbeta library. TCRdb reanalysed the PCR reads using MiXCR and keeps one entry per CDR3 protein. Counted here are hundreds of thousands of distinct CDR3 sequences, under 30% occurring once; the ten biggest clones make up over 12%. On this clonotype itself: The antigen is unknown.

Germline V lookup: CDR1 DFQATT, CDR2 SNEGSKA (reference sequence). The V gene end was trimmed by 2 bases and the J gene end by 7 bases; junction bases not matched to a gene: 11. The CDR3 is made up of 15 amino acids. The sequence was collected from a boy younger than two who had a stem cell transplant for acute myeloid leukemia, so the T cells may come from the graft donor. V gene TRBV20-1 combines with J gene TRBJ1-5; 7 nucleotides align to TRBD1. The source material was PBMCs, mostly from graft donor cells, sampled 360 days after TCRalphabeta/CD19-depleted stem cell transplant. CDR3 in DNA: TGCAGTGCTAGATCGGACGAGGGGGCAGGGCAGCCCCAGCATTTT. Amino acid sequence: CSARSDEGAGQPQHF.